These 7 T cell receptor beta chains share one sample of origin, sequenced in a study of identical twins. In TCRdb, the 5' RACE reads were re-called with MiXCR into one record per CDR3 protein. The table records under 1 million distinct CDR3 sequences, about 12% of them present only once. The same data also contributed to another study, on yellow fever vaccine responses in identical twins.

Sequencing was done on a sample of PBMCs. These receptors came from a woman aged 18-35 years in good health.

J is TRBJ2-3 and V is TRBV5-8; 7 bases align to TRBD2. The CDR3 runs to 14 residues. Per the germline V gene, CDR1 is SGHTS and CDR2 is YDEGEE. J lost 8 bases, V lost 3 bases, and 9 bases had no gene match. CDR3 loop: CASSSREYGGTQYF. The CDR3 region has the DNA TGTGCCAGCAGCTCGCGGGAGTATGGGGGTACGCAGTATTTT.

This clonotype has at least ten counts. This chain links TRBV21-1 with TRBJ1-1; no DNA check was done on the table's D call, TRBD1. TRBV21-1 is a listed pseudogene. The CDR3 has 15 amino acids. CDR3 sequence: CASSKYKGVNTEAFF. The CDR3 coding sequence is TGTGCCAGCAGCAAATACAAGGGGGTGAACACTGAAGCTTTCTTT.

This clonotype occurred many times. This chain uses TRBV5-1 with TRBJ2-1; D is possibly TRBD1 (5 bases). From germline, CDR1 is SGHRS and CDR2 YFSETQ. CDR3 size: 13 residues. V was cut by 4 bases and J by 5 bases, with 10 bases left in between. This chain's CDR3 is CASSGVGDNEQFF. The DNA of the CDR3 is TGCGCCAGCAGCGGGGTAGGGGACAATGAGCAGTTCTTC.

This clonotype was counted ten times or more. V usage is TRBV24-1 and J usage is TRBJ2-1; 13 nucleotides line up with TRBD2. The V gene's germline CDR1 is KGHDR and CDR2 SFDVKD. The length of the CDR3 is 17 residues. With V trimmed by 3 bases and J by 5 bases, 6 bases remained unmatched. The CDR3 spells CATSDPPGLAGNNEQFF. The DNA of the CDR3 is TGTGCCACCAGTGATCCTCCGGGACTAGCGGGGAACAATGAGCAGTTCTTC.

In nucleotides, the CDR3 is TGCGCCAGCCAATCGGACAGCACCTACGAGCAGTACTTC. Translation: CASQSDSTYEQYF. The J gene is TRBJ2-7, the V gene TRBV5-1; the D gene is possibly TRBD1 (6 bases). The CDR3 runs to 13 residues. Per germline, CDR1 SGHRS and CDR2 YFSETQ. V was trimmed by 7 bases and J by 2 bases, leaving 13 bases between them.

This clonotype was seen a few times. The chain couples TRBV20-1 to TRBJ2-2; perhaps TRBD2 as D (6 bases). Trimming cost V 0 bases and J 1 base, with 9 bases left between them. Germline assignment: CDR1 DFQATT and CDR2 SNEGSKA (reference sequence). The CDR3 has 15 amino acids. In nucleotides, the CDR3 is TGCAGTGCTAGAGATAGCGGAGGGAACACCGGGGAGCTGTTTTTT. It codes for CSARDSGGNTGELFF.

This clonotype was observed a handful of times. This chain uses TRBV19 with TRBJ1-1; 7 positions match TRBD1. V was pared by 4 bases and J by 1 base, with 6 bases of the junction left unmatched. This CDR3 has 15 residues. CDR1 and CDR2 (germline): LNHDA, SQIVND (reference sequence). In DNA form, the CDR3 reads TGTGCCAGTAGTACCCAGACAGGGTGGAACACTGAAGCTTTCTTT. This gives the protein CASSTQTGWNTEAFF.